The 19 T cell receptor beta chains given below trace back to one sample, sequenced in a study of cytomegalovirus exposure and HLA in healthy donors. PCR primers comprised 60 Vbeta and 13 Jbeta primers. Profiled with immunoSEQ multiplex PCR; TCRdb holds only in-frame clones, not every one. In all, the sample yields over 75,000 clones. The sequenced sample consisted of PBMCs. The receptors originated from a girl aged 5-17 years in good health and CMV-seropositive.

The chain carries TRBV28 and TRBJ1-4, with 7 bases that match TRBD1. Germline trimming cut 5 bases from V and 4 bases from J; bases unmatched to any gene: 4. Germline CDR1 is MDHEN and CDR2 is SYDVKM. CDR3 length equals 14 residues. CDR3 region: CASSPRQGNEKLFF. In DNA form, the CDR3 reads TGTGCCAGCAGTCCGAGACAGGGTAATGAAAAACTGTTTTTT.

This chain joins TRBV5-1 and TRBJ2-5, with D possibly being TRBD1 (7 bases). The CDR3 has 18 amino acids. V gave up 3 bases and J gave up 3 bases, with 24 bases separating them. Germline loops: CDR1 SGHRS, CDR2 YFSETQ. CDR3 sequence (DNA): TGCGCCAGCAGCTGGCCGTTGCGAGGTGACAGGGAGGAAGAGACCCAGTACTTC. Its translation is CASSWPLRGDREEETQYF.

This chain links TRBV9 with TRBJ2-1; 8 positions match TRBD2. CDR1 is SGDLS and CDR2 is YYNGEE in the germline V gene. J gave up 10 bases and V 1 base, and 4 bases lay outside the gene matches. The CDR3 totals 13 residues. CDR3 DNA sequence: TGTGCCAGCAGCGTATCGGGGGGGGCCGAGCAGTTCTTC. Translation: CASSVSGGAEQFF. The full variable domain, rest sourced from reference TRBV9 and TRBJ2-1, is DSGVTQTPKHLITATGQRVTLRCSPRSGDLSVYWYQQSLDQGLQFLIQYYNGEERAKGNILERFSAQQFPDLHSELNLSSLELGDSALYFCASSVSGGAEQFFGPGTRLTVL.

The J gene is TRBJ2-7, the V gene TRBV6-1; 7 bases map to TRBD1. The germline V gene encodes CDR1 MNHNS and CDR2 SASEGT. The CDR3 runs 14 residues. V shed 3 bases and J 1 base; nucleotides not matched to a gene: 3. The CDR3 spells CASSEGTDSYEQYV. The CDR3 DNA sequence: TGTGCCAGCAGTGAGGGGACAGATTCCTACGAGCAGTACGTC.

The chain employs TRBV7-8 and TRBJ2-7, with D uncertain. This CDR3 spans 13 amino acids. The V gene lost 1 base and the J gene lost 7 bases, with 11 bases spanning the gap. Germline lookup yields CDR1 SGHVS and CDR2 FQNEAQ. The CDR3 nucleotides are TGTGCCAGCAGCTTAGGAACGGCTGGGGAGCAGTACGTC. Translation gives CASSLGTAGEQYV.

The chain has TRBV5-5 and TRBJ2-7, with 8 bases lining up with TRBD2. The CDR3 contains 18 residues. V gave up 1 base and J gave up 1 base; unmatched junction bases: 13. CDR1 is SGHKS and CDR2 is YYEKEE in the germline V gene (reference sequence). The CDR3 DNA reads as TGTGCCAGCAGCTTGAGGGGTCAAGGCGGGGGGAGTTCCTACGAGCAGTACGTC. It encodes CASSLRGQGGGSSYEQYV.

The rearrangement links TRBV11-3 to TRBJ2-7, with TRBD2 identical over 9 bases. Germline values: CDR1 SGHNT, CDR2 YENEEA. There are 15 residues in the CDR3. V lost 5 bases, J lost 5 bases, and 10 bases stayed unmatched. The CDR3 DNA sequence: TGTGCCAGCAGCCGAGGGCGGGGGGGTAGCGACGAGCAGTACTTC. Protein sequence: CASSRGRGGSDEQYF.

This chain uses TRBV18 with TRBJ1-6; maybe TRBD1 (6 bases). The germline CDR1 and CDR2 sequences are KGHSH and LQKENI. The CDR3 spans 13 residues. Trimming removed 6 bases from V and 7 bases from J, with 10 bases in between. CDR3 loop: CASSRGINSPLHF. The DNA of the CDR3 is TGTGCCAGCTCCAGGGGAATCAATTCACCCCTCCACTTT.

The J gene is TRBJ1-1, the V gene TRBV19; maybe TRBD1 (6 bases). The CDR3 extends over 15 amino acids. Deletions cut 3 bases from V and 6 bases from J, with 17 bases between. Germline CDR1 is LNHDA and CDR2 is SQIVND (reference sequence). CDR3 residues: CASSISQSWGPEAFF. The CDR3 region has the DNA TGTGCCAGTAGTATTTCGCAGTCTTGGGGGCCTGAAGCTTTCTTT.

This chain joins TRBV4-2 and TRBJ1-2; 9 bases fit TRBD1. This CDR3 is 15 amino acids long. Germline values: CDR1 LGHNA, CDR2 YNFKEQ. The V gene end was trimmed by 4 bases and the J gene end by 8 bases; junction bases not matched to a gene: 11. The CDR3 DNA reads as TGTGCCAGCAGCCCGGAGTCGGGACAGGGAATAGGCTACACCTTC. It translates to CASSPESGQGIGYTF.

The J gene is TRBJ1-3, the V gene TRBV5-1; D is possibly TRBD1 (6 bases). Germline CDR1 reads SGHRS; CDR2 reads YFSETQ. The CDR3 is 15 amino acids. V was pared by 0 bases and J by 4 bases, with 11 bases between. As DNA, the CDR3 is TGCGCCAGCAGCTTGGGAACAGGGCTCGGAAACACCATATATTTT. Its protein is CASSLGTGLGNTIYF.

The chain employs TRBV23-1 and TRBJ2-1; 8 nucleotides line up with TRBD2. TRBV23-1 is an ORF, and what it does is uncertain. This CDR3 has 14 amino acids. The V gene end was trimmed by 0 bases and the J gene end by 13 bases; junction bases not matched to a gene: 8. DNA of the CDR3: TGCGCCAGCAGTCAATCCAAGGGACTAGAGGTCCAGTTCTTC. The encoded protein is CASSQSKGLEVQFF.

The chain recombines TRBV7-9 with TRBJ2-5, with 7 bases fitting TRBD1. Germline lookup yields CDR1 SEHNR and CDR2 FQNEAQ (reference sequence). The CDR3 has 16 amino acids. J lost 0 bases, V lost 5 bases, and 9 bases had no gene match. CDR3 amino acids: CASSPGTELYQETQYF. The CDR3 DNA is TGTGCCAGCAGCCCCGGGACAGAATTGTACCAAGAGACCCAGTACTTC. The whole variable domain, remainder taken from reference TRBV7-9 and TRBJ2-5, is DTGVSQNPRHKITKRGQNVTFRCDPISEHNRLYWYRQTLGQGPEFLTYFQNEAQLEKSRLLSDRFSAERPKGSFSTLEIQRTEQGDSAMYLCASSPGTELYQETQYFGPGTRLLVL.

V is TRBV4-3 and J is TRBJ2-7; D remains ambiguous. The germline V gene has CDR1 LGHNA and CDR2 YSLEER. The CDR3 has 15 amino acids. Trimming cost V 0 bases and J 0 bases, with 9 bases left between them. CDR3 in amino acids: CASSQDWASSYEQYF. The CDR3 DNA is TGCGCCAGCAGCCAAGATTGGGCTTCCTCCTACGAGCAGTACTTC.

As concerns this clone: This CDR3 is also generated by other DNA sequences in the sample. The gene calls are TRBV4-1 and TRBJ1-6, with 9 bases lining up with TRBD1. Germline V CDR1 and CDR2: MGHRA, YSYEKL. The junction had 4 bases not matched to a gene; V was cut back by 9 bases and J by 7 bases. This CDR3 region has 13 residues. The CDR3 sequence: CASSDRGNSPLHF. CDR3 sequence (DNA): TGCGCCAGTTCAGACAGGGGGAATTCACCCCTCCACTTT.

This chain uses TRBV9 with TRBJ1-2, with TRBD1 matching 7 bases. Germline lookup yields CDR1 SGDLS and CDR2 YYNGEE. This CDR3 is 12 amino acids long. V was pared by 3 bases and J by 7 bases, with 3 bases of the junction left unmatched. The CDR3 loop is CASSGDRAGYTF. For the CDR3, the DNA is TGTGCCAGCAGCGGAGACAGGGCTGGCTACACCTTC. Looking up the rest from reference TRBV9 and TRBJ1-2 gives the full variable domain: DSGVTQTPKHLITATGQRVTLRCSPRSGDLSVYWYQQSLDQGLQFLIQYYNGEERAKGNILERFSAQQFPDLHSELNLSSLELGDSALYFCASSGDRAGYTFGSGTRLTVV.

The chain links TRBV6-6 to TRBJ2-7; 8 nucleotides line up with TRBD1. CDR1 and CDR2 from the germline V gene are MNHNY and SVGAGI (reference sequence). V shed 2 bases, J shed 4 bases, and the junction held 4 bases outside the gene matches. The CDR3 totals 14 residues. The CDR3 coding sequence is TGTGCCAGCAGTTACGGGCAGGGGGCATACGAGCAGTACGTC. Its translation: CASSYGQGAYEQYV.

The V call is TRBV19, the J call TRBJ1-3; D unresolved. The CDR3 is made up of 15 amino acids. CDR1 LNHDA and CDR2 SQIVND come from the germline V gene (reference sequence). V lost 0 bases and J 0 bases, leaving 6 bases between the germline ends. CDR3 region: CASSIDHSSGNTIYF. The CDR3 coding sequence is TGTGCCAGTAGTATAGATCACAGCTCTGGAAACACCATATATTTT.

CDR3 sequence (DNA): TGTGCCAGCAGCCAAATGGACACCAACACAGATACGCAGTATTTT. It translates to CASSQMDTNTDTQYF. The chain has TRBV4-2 and TRBJ2-3, with a weak D call TRBD1 (5 bases). The V end was cut by 2 bases, the J end by 2 bases, with 11 bases between. Germline V gene sequence: CDR1 LGHNA, CDR2 YNFKEQ. CDR3 size: 15 residues.